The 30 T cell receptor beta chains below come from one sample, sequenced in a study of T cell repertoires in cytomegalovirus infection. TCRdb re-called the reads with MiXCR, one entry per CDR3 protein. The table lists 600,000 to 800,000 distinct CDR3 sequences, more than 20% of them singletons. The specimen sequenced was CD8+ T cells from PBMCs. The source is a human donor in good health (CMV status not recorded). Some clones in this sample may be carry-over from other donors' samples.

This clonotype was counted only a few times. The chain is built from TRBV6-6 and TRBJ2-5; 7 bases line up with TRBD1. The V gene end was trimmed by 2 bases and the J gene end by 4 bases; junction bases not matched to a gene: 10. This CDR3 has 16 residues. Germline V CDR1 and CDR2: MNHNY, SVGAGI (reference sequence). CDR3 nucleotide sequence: TGTGCCAGCAGTTACGCGACAGGGACCTCAGCAGAGACCCAGTACTTC. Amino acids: CASSYATGTSAETQYF.

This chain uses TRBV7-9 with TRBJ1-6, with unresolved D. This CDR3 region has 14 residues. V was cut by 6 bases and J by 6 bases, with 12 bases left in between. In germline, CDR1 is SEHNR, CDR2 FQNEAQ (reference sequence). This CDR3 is CASRTAQVNSPLHF. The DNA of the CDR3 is TGTGCCAGCAGGACCGCTCAGGTTAATTCACCCCTCCACTTT. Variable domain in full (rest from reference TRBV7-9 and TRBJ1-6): DTGVSQNPRHKITKRGQNVTFRCDPISEHNRLYWYRQTLGQGPEFLTYFQNEAQLEKSRLLSDRFSAERPKGSFSTLEIQRTEQGDSAMYLCASRTAQVNSPLHFGNGTRLTVT.

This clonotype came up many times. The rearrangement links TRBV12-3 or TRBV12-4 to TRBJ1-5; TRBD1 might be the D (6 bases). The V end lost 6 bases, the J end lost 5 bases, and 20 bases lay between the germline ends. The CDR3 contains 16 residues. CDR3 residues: CASSQSLDRPYQPQHF. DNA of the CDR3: TGTGCCAGCAGCCAGTCACTAGACAGGCCCTATCAGCCCCAGCATTTT.

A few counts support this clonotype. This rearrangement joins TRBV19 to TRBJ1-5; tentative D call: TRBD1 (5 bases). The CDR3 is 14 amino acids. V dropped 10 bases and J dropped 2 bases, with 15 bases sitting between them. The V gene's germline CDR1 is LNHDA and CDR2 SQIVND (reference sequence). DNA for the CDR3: TGTGCCACCGAGGGAGGGGCCGGCAATCAGCCCCAGCATTTT. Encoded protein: CATEGGAGNQPQHF.

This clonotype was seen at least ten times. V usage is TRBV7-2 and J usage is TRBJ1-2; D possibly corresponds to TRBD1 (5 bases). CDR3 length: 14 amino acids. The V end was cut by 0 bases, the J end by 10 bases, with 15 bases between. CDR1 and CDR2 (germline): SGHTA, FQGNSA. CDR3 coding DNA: TGTGCCAGCAGCTTAGCCTTGGGGGATGTTGACTACACCTTC. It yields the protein CASSLALGDVDYTF.

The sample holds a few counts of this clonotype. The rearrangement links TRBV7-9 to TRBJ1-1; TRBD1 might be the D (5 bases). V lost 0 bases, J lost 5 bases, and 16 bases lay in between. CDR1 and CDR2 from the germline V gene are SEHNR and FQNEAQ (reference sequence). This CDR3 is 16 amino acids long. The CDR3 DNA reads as TGTGCCAGCAGCTTAGCGAGGCAGGGAGGTTGGACTGAAGCTTTCTTT. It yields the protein CASSLARQGGWTEAFF.

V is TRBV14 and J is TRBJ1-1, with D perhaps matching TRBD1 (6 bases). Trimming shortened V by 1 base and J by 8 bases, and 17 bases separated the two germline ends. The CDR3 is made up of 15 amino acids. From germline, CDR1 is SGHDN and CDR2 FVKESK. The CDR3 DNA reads TGTGCCAGCAGCCAAGCACAGGGAATTGACTTGGAAGCTTTCTTT. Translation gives CASSQAQGIDLEAFF.

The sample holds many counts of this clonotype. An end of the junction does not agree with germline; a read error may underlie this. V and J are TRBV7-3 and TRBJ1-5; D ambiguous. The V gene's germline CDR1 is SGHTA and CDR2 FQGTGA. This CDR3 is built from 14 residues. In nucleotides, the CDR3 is TGTGCCAGCAGCTTAACTGGTTCGAATCGGCCCCAGCATTTT. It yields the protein CASSLTGSNRPQHF.

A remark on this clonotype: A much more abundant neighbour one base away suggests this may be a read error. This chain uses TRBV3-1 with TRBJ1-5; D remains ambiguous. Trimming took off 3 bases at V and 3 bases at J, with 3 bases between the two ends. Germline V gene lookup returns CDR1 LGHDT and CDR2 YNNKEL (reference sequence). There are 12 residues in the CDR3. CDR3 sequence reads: CASSQANQPQHF. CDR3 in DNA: TGTGCCAGCAGCCAGGCCAATCAGCCCCAGCATTTT.

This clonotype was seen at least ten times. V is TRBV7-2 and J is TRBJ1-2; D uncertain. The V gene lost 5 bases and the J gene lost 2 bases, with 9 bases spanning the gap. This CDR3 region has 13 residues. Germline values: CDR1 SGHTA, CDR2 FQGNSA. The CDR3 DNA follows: TGTGCCAGCAGCGACGGACCCAACTATGGCTACACCTTC. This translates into CASSDGPNYGYTF.

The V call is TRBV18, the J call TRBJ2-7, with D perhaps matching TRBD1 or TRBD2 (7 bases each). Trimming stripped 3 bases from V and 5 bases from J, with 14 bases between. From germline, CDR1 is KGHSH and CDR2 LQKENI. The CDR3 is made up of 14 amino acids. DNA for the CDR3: TGTGCCAGCTCACCTCGTCAGGGGGGGGACGAGCAGTACGTC. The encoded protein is CASSPRQGGDEQYV.

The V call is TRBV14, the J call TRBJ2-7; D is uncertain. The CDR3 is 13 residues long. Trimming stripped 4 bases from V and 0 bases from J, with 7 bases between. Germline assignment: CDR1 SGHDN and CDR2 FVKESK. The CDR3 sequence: CASSPYLSYEQYV. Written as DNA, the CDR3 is TGTGCCAGCAGCCCCTACCTCTCCTACGAGCAGTACGTC.

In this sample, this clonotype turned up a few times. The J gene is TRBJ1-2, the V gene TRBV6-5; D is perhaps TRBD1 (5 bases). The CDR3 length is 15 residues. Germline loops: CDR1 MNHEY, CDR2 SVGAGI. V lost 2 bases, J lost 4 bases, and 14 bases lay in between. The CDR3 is CASSYARVKGYGYTF. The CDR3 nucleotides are TGTGCCAGCAGTTACGCCAGGGTGAAAGGCTATGGCTACACCTTC.

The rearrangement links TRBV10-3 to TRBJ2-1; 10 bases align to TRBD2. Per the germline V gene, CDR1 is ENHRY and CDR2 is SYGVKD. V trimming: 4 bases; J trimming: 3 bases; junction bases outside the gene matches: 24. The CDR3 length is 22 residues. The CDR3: CAISVTGTGQEQRGGLYNEQFF. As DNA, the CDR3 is TGTGCCATCAGTGTCACCGGGACAGGACAAGAACAGCGGGGGGGCCTCTACAATGAGCAGTTCTTC.

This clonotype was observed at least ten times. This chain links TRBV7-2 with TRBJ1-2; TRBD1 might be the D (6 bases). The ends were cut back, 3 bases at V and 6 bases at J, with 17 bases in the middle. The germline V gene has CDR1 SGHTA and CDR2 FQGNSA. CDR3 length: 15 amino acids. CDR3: CASSFSQGRIDGYTF. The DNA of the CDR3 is TGTGCCAGCAGCTTCAGTCAGGGGAGGATAGATGGCTACACCTTC.

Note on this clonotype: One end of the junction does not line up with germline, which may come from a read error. This chain's CDR3 is CANSLNSPTDTQYF. The CDR3 region has the DNA TGTGCCAACAGTTTAAACAGCCCCACAGATACGCAGTATTTT. The chain joins TRBV12-3 or TRBV12-4 to TRBJ2-3; D gene ambiguous. The CDR3 contains 14 residues.

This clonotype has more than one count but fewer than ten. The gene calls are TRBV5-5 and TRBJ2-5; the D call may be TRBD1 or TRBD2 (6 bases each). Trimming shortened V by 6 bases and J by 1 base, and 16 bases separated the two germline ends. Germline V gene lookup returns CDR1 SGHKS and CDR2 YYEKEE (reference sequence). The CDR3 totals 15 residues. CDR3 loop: CASIRSWGAQETQYF. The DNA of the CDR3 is TGTGCCAGCATCCGGTCCTGGGGGGCCCAAGAGACCCAGTACTTC.

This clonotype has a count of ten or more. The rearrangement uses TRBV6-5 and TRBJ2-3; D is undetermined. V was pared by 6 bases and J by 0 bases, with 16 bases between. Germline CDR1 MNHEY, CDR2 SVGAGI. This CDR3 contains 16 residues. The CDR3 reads CASSQAYQTSTDTQYF. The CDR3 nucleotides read TGTGCCAGCAGCCAAGCTTACCAGACTAGCACAGATACGCAGTATTTT.

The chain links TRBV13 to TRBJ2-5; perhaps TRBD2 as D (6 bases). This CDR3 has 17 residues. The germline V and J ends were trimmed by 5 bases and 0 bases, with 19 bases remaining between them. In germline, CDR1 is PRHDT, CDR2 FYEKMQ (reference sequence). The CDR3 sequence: CASSSRTGEAYQETQYF. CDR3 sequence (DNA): TGTGCCAGCAGCAGCCGGACGGGGGAGGCGTACCAAGAGACCCAGTACTTC.

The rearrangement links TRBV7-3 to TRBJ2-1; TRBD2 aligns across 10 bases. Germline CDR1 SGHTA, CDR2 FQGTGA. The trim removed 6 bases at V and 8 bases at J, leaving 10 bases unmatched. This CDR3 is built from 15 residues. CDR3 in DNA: TGTGCCAGCAGTTCGAGCGGGGGGGCTCGGGATGAGCAGTTCTTC. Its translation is CASSSSGGARDEQFF.

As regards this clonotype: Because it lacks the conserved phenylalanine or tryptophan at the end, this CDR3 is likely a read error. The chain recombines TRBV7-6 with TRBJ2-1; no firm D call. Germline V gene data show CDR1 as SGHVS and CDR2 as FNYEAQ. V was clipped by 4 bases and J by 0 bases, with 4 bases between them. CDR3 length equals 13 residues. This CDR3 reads CASSYSSYNEQFL. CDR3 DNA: TGTGCCAGCAGCTACAGCTCCTACAATGAGCAGTTCTTA.

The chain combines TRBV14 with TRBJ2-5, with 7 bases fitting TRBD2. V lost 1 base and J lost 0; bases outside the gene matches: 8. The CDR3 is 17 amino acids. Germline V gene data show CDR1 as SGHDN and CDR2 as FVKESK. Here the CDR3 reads CASSQGPAGWHQETQYF. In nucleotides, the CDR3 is TGTGCCAGCAGCCAAGGGCCAGCGGGGTGGCACCAAGAGACCCAGTACTTC.

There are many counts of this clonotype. CDR3 in amino acids: CASSWANNEQFF. The CDR3 DNA sequence: TGTGCCAGCAGCTGGGCAAACAATGAGCAGTTCTTC. The genes are TRBV7-6 and TRBJ2-1; no reliable D call. The CDR3 has 12 amino acids. Trimming took off 4 bases at V and 5 bases at J, with 6 bases between the two ends. Per germline, CDR1 SGHVS and CDR2 FNYEAQ.

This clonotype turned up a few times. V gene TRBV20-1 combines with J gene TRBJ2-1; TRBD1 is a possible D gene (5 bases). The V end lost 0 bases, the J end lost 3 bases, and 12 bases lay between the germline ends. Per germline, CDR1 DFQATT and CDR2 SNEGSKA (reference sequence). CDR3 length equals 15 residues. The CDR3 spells CSARDLDTVYNEQFF. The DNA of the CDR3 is TGCAGTGCTAGAGATCTGGACACCGTCTACAATGAGCAGTTCTTC.

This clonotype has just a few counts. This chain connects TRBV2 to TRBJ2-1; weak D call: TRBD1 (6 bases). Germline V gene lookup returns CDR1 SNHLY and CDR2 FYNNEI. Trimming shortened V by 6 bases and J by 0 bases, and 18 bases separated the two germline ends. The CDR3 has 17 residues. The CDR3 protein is CASRYPADSTSYNEQFF. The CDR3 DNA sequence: TGTGCCAGCAGATATCCAGCGGACAGTACCTCCTACAATGAGCAGTTCTTC.

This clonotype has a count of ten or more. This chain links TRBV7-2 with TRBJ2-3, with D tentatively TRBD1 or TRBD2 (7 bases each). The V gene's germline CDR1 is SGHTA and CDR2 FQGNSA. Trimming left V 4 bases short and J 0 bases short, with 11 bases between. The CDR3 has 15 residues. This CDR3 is CASSYQGGSTDTQYF. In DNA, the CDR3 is TGTGCCAGCAGCTATCAGGGGGGGAGCACAGATACGCAGTATTTT.

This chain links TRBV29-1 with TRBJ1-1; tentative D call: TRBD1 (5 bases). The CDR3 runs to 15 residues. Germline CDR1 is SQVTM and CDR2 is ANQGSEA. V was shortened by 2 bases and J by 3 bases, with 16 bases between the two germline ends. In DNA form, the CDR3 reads TGCAGCGTTGAAATGGAGGGGCTAAGGGACACTGAAGCTTTCTTT. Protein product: CSVEMEGLRDTEAFF.

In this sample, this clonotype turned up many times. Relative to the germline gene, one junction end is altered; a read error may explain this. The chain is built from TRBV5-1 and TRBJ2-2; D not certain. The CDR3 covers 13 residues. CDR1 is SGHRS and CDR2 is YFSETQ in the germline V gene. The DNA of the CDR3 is TGTGCCAGCAGCTTAGGAGCCGCCGGGGAGCTGTTTTTT. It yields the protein CASSLGAAGELFF.

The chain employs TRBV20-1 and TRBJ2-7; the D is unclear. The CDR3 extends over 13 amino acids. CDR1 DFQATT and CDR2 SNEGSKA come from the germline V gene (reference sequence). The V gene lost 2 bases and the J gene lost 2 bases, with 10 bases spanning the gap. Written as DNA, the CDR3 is TGCAGTGCTAGAAGGGCAGTAGCCTACGAGCAGTACTTC. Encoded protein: CSARRAVAYEQYF.

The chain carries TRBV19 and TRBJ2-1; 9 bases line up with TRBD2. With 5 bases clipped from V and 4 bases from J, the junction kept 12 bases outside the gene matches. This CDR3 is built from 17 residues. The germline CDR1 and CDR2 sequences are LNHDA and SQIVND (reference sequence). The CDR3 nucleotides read TGTGCCAGTAGTTCCTTTTATAGCGGGGGCCCTTACAATGAGCAGTTCTTC. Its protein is CASSSFYSGGPYNEQFF.